A selection of T cell receptor beta chains follows, all from one sample in a study of T cells after yellow fever vaccination. TCRdb itself ran the 5' RACE reads through MiXCR, one entry per CDR3 protein. The sample gives about 320,000 distinct CDR3 sequences, about 12% of which show up once; 2.5% to 4% is in the top ten. The specimen was CD4+ T cells sorted from PBMCs, collected 15 days after the yellow fever booster vaccination. The source is a man aged 18 to 30 who received the YFV17D yellow fever vaccine. Both conserved end residues are part of each CDR3. A D gene is named only where the DNA matches it firmly. A row's size may be missing; if present it is once, few, many or a size class.

clone size: many; V gene: TRBV2; J gene: TRBJ2-4; CDR3 length: 18; D gene: TRBD2; CDR3 DNA: TGTGCCAGCAGTGATTTGGGACTAGCGGCTAGAGCCAAAAACATTCAGTACTTC; CDR3 protein: CASSDLGLAARAKNIQYF
clone size: few; V gene: TRBV6-6; J gene: TRBJ1-6; CDR3 length: 17; D gene: TRBD1; CDR3 DNA: TGTGCCAGCAGTTACCCCGGGACAGGGGTGGAGTGGTCACCCCTCCACTTT; CDR3 protein: CASSYPGTGVEWSPLHF
clone size: few; V gene: TRBV29-1; J gene: TRBJ2-3; CDR3 length: 12; D gene: .; CDR3 DNA: TGCAGCGGATCGACTATCGGGGATACGCAGTATTTT; CDR3 protein: CSGSTIGDTQYF
clone size: .; V gene: TRBV13; J gene: TRBJ2-5; CDR3 length: 17; D gene: .; CDR3 DNA: TGTGCCAGCAGCTTATCGGGTCGGCGGGCCCCTCAAGAGACCCAGTACTTC; CDR3 protein: CASSLSGRRAPQETQYF
clone size: .; V gene: TRBV4-3; J gene: TRBJ2-3; CDR3 length: 16; D gene: .; CDR3 DNA: TGCGCCAGCAGCCAAGATAGGTGGGAAAACACAGATACGCAGTATTTT; CDR3 protein: CASSQDRWENTDTQYF
clone size: few; V gene: TRBV18; J gene: TRBJ1-1; CDR3 length: 15; D gene: TRBD1; CDR3 DNA: TGTGCCAGCTCACTTCCAGGGGGCGTAGGGACTGAAGCTTTCTTT; CDR3 protein: CASSLPGGVGTEAFF
clone size: .; V gene: TRBV5-1; J gene: TRBJ2-1; CDR3 length: 14; D gene: TRBD1; CDR3 DNA: TGCGCCAGCAGCCCCCTCCAGGGGGCCAATGAGCAGTTCTTC; CDR3 protein: CASSPLQGANEQFF
clone size: few; V gene: TRBV20-1; J gene: TRBJ1-4; CDR3 length: 15; D gene: .; CDR3 DNA: TGCAGTGCTAGACCCCCGGACGGGATGAATGAAAAACTGTTTTTT; CDR3 protein: CSARPPDGMNEKLFF
clone size: .; V gene: TRBV6-6; J gene: TRBJ2-3; CDR3 length: 13; D gene: TRBD2; CDR3 DNA: TGTGCCAGTGCGGGGGGAAGCACAGATACGCAGTATTTT; CDR3 protein: CASAGGSTDTQYF
clone size: .; V gene: TRBV3-1; J gene: TRBJ1-1; CDR3 length: 13; D gene: .; CDR3 DNA: TGTGCCAGCACCCAAGGCCTGGACACTGAAGCTTTCTTT; CDR3 protein: CASTQGLDTEAFF
clone size: .; V gene: TRBV11-1; J gene: TRBJ2-1; CDR3 length: 15; D gene: TRBD2; CDR3 DNA: TGTGCCAGCAGCTTGAGTAGCGGGGGGGTAGGTGAGCAGTTCTTC; CDR3 protein: CASSLSSGGVGEQFF
clone size: few; V gene: TRBV7-2; J gene: TRBJ1-1; CDR3 length: 13; D gene: .; CDR3 DNA: TGTGCCAGCAGCCCGGACGAAGGGCGAGTAGCTTTCTTT; CDR3 protein: CASSPDEGRVAFF
clone size: many; V gene: TRBV6-2/TRBV6-3; J gene: TRBJ1-5; CDR3 length: 14; D gene: .; CDR3 DNA: TGTGCCAGCAGTTACGGGAATTTTAATCAGCCCCAGCATTTT; CDR3 protein: CASSYGNFNQPQHF
clone size: few; V gene: TRBV3-1; J gene: TRBJ1-6; CDR3 length: 11; D gene: .; CDR3 DNA: TGTGCCAGCAGCCATAATTCACCCCTCCACTTT; CDR3 protein: CASSHNSPLHF
clone size: few; V gene: TRBV18; J gene: TRBJ1-3; CDR3 length: 15; D gene: .; CDR3 DNA: TGTGCCAGCTCACCTACCTGGGAGGCTGGAAACACCATATATTTT; CDR3 protein: CASSPTWEAGNTIYF
clone size: few; V gene: TRBV12-3/TRBV12-4; J gene: TRBJ1-4; CDR3 length: 13; D gene: TRBD1; CDR3 DNA: TGTGCCAGCAATGAACAGGGGGATGAAAAACTGTTTTTT; CDR3 protein: CASNEQGDEKLFF
clone size: .; V gene: TRBV20-1; J gene: TRBJ2-7; CDR3 length: 14; D gene: .; CDR3 DNA: TGCAGTGCTTTTCCTGACTCCACGTCCCACGAGCAGTACTTC; CDR3 protein: CSAFPDSTSHEQYF
clone size: few; V gene: TRBV29-1; J gene: TRBJ1-3; CDR3 length: 12; D gene: .; CDR3 DNA: TGCAGCGTTGAAGCAAATGGAAACACCATATATTTT; CDR3 protein: CSVEANGNTIYF
clone size: .; V gene: TRBV6-2/TRBV6-3; J gene: TRBJ2-5; CDR3 length: 12; D gene: .; CDR3 DNA: TGTGCCAGCAGTTCTGGGCTCGAGACCCAGTACTTC; CDR3 protein: CASSSGLETQYF
clone size: .; V gene: TRBV7-2; J gene: TRBJ1-2; CDR3 length: 14; D gene: TRBD1; CDR3 DNA: TGTGCCAGCAGCCCGAAAACAGGGGATAATGGCTACACCTTC; CDR3 protein: CASSPKTGDNGYTF
clone size: .; V gene: TRBV5-1; J gene: TRBJ2-3; CDR3 length: 16; D gene: TRBD2; CDR3 DNA: TGCGCCAGCAGCCCCGGGACTAGCGGGGGGTCAGATACGCAGTATTTT; CDR3 protein: CASSPGTSGGSDTQYF
clone size: .; V gene: TRBV4-2; J gene: TRBJ2-5; CDR3 length: 16; D gene: .; CDR3 DNA: TGTGCCAGCAGCCAAGAAACCCCCACCGGGCGAGAGACCCAGTACTTC; CDR3 protein: CASSQETPTGRETQYF
clone size: .; V gene: TRBV7-3; J gene: TRBJ2-5; CDR3 length: 14; D gene: .; CDR3 DNA: TGTGCCAGCAGCTCGCAGGGAAAGGGAGAGACCCAGTACTTC; CDR3 protein: CASSSQGKGETQYF
clone size: few; V gene: TRBV27; J gene: TRBJ2-7; CDR3 length: 14; D gene: .; CDR3 DNA: TGTGCCAGCAGTTTAGGAGGCAGCACCTACGAGCAGTACTTC; CDR3 protein: CASSLGGSTYEQYF
clone size: .; V gene: TRBV15; J gene: TRBJ2-3; CDR3 length: 16; D gene: TRBD2; CDR3 DNA: TGTGCCACCAGCGGACTAGCGGGGGGGCTAACAGATACGCAGTATTTT; CDR3 protein: CATSGLAGGLTDTQYF
clone size: .; V gene: TRBV27; J gene: TRBJ2-2; CDR3 length: 10; D gene: .; CDR3 DNA: TGTGCCACAGGGGCCGGGGAGCTGTTTTTT; CDR3 protein: CATGAGELFF
clone size: .; V gene: TRBV5-4; J gene: TRBJ2-2; CDR3 length: 16; D gene: .; CDR3 DNA: TGTGCCAGCAGCCCGACCGCTCGGGCGAACACCGGGGAGCTGTTTTTT; CDR3 protein: CASSPTARANTGELFF
clone size: .; V gene: TRBV12-3/TRBV12-4; J gene: TRBJ2-7; CDR3 length: 14; D gene: .; CDR3 DNA: TGTGCCAGCAGTTTGGGAGGTCCCCCCTACGAGCAGTACTTC; CDR3 protein: CASSLGGPPYEQYF
clone size: few; V gene: TRBV28; J gene: TRBJ2-2; CDR3 length: 15; D gene: .; CDR3 DNA: TGTGCCAGCAGTCCCGGGACACAAAGAGTCGTAGCGCTGTTTTTT; CDR3 protein: CASSPGTQRVVALFF
clone size: .; V gene: TRBV4-1; J gene: TRBJ1-3; CDR3 length: 17; D gene: .; CDR3 DNA: TGCGCCAGCAGCCAAGATCATAGGACTGCAAATGGAAACACCATATATTTT; CDR3 protein: CASSQDHRTANGNTIYF
clone size: many; V gene: TRBV5-1; J gene: TRBJ2-1; CDR3 length: 15; D gene: .; CDR3 DNA: TGCGCCAGCAGCTTGGAACCCCAGGGGCGGAATGAGCAGTTCTTC; CDR3 protein: CASSLEPQGRNEQFF
clone size: .; V gene: TRBV20-1; J gene: TRBJ1-1; CDR3 length: 16; D gene: TRBD1; CDR3 DNA: TGCAGTGCTAGGGCTACCGGGACAGAAGATCCATTGAATTGCCTCTTT; CDR3 protein: CSARATGTEDPLNCLF